What follows are 14 T cell receptor beta chains derived from one specimen sequenced in a study of beta chain features in type 1 diabetes. Reverse transcription of all isolated RNA meant that expressed TCRB transcripts were sequenced. The repertoire was sequenced with immunoSEQ multiplex PCR; TCRdb's copy has only in-frame clones and lacks some. The sample records more than 550,000 clones, more than 12% being singletons. Antigen specificity for these receptors is unknown. Points from the study as a whole: Moderately but significantly shorter TCRB CDR3s were found in Type 1 diabetes patients in all four CD4+ subsets.

The specimen was naive CD4+ T cells from blood. These receptor sequences come from a man aged 18 to 30 with type 1 diabetes.

The rearrangement links TRBV7-9 to TRBJ1-1; possible D gene TRBD1, 6 bases. Trimming stripped 4 bases from V and 1 base from J, with 13 bases between. The CDR3 contains 15 residues. The germline V gene has CDR1 SEHNR and CDR2 FQNEAQ (reference sequence). CDR3 sequence: CASSSAGHKNTEAFF. The CDR3 nucleotides read TGTGCCAGCAGCTCCGCGGGACACAAGAACACTGAAGCTTTCTTT.

V and J are TRBV9 and TRBJ1-1; no reliable D call. Germline lookup yields CDR1 SGDLS and CDR2 YYNGEE. The CDR3 has 14 amino acids. V lost 3 bases to trimming and J lost 3 bases, with 12 bases between them. The CDR3 nucleotides are TGTGCCAGCAGCGCCCAGGCCGGGGACACTGAAGCTTTCTTT. This sequence encodes CASSAQAGDTEAFF.

In its sample, this clone was seen a few times. V is TRBV25-1 and J is TRBJ2-3; TRBD2 matches at 13 bases. The CDR3 has 18 amino acids. The germline CDR1 and CDR2 sequences are MGHDK and SYGVNS. V shed 5 bases, J shed 1 base, and the junction held 9 bases outside the gene matches. DNA of the CDR3: TGTGCCAGCAGTCAAACTAGCGGGAGGGCCGGTGGCACAGATACGCAGTATTTT. It codes for CASSQTSGRAGGTDTQYF.

Turning to this clone: Possible read error: a much larger clone is one base away. The same CDR3 also results from other DNA sequences found in this sample. This chain connects TRBV4-2 to TRBJ2-5; D remains unclear. CDR3 size: 12 residues. CDR1 is LGHNA and CDR2 is YNFKEQ in the germline V gene. V dropped 0 bases and J dropped 5 bases, with 4 bases sitting between them. CDR3 nucleotide sequence: TGTGCCAGCAGCCAAGATCGGGAGACCCAGTACTTC. This codes for CASSQDRETQYF.

In its sample, this clone was seen a few times. The rearrangement links TRBV28 to TRBJ2-5, with 7 bases fitting TRBD1. The germline CDR1 and CDR2 sequences are MDHEN and SYDVKM. This CDR3 spans 14 amino acids. J was trimmed by 2 bases and V by 4 bases; bases with no gene match: 4. CDR3 sequence (DNA): TGTGCCAGCAGTTCGGGACAGATTCAAGAGACCCAGTACTTC. Encoded protein: CASSSGQIQETQYF.

This clone occurred a few times. The chain joins TRBV6-5 to TRBJ2-1, with 8 positions matching TRBD1. V shed 2 bases, J shed 16 bases, and the junction held 10 bases outside the gene matches. CDR1 and CDR2 (germline): MNHEY, SVGAGI. There are 13 residues in the CDR3. In nucleotides, the CDR3 is TGTGCCAGCAGTTACGAACTGGGACAGGTCGAATTCTTC. This encodes CASSYELGQVEFF.

The chain couples TRBV9 to TRBJ1-1; tentatively, D is TRBD1 (6 bases). Germline CDR1 and CDR2: SGDLS and YYNGEE. There are 14 residues in the CDR3. With 3 bases removed from V and 4 bases from J, the gap between germline ends came to 13 bases. CDR3 sequence (DNA): TGTGCCAGCAGCGAAACAGGGATGAGCACTGAAGCTTTCTTT. Residues: CASSETGMSTEAFF.

In the case of this clone: Other DNA sequences in this sample translate to the same CDR3. This chain joins TRBV11-2 and TRBJ2-1; no firm D call. Germline CDR1 is SGHAT and CDR2 is FQNNGV. The CDR3 consists of 15 residues. Trimming shortened V by 1 base and J by 0 bases, and 7 bases separated the two germline ends. The CDR3 DNA reads TGTGCCAGCAGCTTAGGCGCCAGCTCCTACAATGAGCAGTTCTTC. Amino acids: CASSLGASSYNEQFF.

This clone was seen only a few times. J is TRBJ1-3 and V is TRBV28, with TRBD1 identical over 7 bases. Germline V gene lookup returns CDR1 MDHEN and CDR2 SYDVKM. The CDR3 sequence is 16 residues long. The junction had 10 bases not matched to a gene; V was cut back by 8 bases and J by 0 bases. The CDR3 reads CASSDRSMFSGNTIYF. The CDR3 nucleotides are TGTGCCAGCTCGGACAGGTCTATGTTCTCTGGAAACACCATATATTTT.

The chain links TRBV29-1 to TRBJ1-4, with unresolved D. Germline-derived CDR1 and CDR2 are SQVTM and ANQGSEA. The CDR3 is 13 residues long. Trimming removed 7 bases from V and 7 bases from J, with 16 bases in between. CDR3 DNA: TGCAGCGGCCGTCGGAGTTGGGGTGAAAAACTGTTTTTT. Amino acids: CSGRRSWGEKLFF.

V and J are TRBV29-1 and TRBJ1-4; 9 positions agree with TRBD1. This CDR3 is 14 amino acids long. CDR1 and CDR2 (germline): SQVTM, ANQGSEA. The J segment lost 5 bases and the V segment lost 2 bases, leaving 3 bases of the junction unmatched. As DNA, the CDR3 is TGCAGCGTTGAAACCGGGACAGGGAATGAAAAACTGTTTTTT. As protein: CSVETGTGNEKLFF.

The chain links TRBV11-2 to TRBJ1-1, with D hard to call. The CDR3 covers 13 residues. Germline CDR1 is SGHAT and CDR2 is FQNNGV. V was pared by 5 bases and J by 6 bases, with 13 bases between. The CDR3 loop is CASSLQTAAEAFF. For the CDR3, the DNA is TGTGCCAGCAGCCTTCAGACGGCGGCTGAAGCTTTCTTT.

This clone was detected only a few times. The chain uses TRBV7-2 and TRBJ2-5, with D hard to call. This CDR3 is 14 amino acids long. V was shortened by 5 bases and J by 1 base, with 11 bases between the two germline ends. Germline values: CDR1 SGHTA, CDR2 FQGNSA. This chain's CDR3 is CASSPRAIQETQYF. The CDR3 bases are TGTGCCAGCAGCCCAAGGGCGATCCAAGAGACCCAGTACTTC.

The J gene is TRBJ1-2, the V gene TRBV13; weak D call: TRBD1 (6 bases). Trimming removed 5 bases at V and 0 bases at J, with 22 bases between. CDR3 length: 18 amino acids. Looked up from germline, CDR1 is PRHDT and CDR2 is FYEKMQ (reference sequence). The CDR3 nucleotides read TGTGCCAGCAGCCTGAAGAGGGGGGTCTTCGGAGCTAACTATGGCTACACCTTC. Its translation: CASSLKRGVFGANYGYTF.